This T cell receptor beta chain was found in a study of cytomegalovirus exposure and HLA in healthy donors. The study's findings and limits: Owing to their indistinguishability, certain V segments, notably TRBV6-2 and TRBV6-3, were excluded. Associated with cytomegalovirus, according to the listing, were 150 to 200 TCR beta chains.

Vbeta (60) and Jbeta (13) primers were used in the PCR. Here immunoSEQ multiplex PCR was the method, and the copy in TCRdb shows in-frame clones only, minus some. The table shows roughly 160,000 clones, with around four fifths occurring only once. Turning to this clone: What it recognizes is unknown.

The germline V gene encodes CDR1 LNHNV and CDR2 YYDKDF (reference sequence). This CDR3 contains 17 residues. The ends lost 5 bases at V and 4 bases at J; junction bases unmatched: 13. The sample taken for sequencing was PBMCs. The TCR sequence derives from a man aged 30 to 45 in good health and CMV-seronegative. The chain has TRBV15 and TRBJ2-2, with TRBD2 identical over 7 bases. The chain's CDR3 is CATSARTQIAGTGELFF. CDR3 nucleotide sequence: TGTGCCACCAGCGCCAGGACCCAAATAGCGGGCACCGGGGAGCTGTTTTTT.